These T cell receptor beta chains were read from a single sample in a study of blood T cell repertoires in COVID-19. Measured with immunoSEQ multiplex PCR; TCRdb has only the in-frame clones, and not every one. This sample has around 110,000 clones; 75% to 95% occur once, and the top ten carry under 2%. Sequencing used peripheral blood. These receptors all stem from a human donor with active COVID-19. The donor label of this sample is uncertain. The CDR3 runs from the conserved cysteine through the conserved F or W. D genes are given only for firm matches. Some rows have no size entry. The others give once, few or many, or a class for an expanded clone.

j_call: TRBJ2-3
d_call: TRBD2
clone_size: NA
v_call: TRBV28
cdr3_aa: CASSPQRGVISDTQYF
cdr3_nt: TGTGCCAGCAGTCCCCAACGGGGGGTTATCTCAGATACGCAGTATTTT

j_call: TRBJ1-5
d_call: NA
clone_size: NA
v_call: TRBV19
cdr3_aa: CASARVGSNQPQHF
cdr3_nt: TGTGCCAGTGCCAGGGTCGGTAGCAATCAGCCCCAGCATTTT

j_call: TRBJ2-5
d_call: TRBD1
clone_size: NA
v_call: TRBV10-1
cdr3_aa: CASSESNRGLNF
cdr3_nt: TGCGCCAGCAGTGAGTCGAACAGGGGGCTTAACTTC

j_call: TRBJ2-7
d_call: TRBD1
clone_size: NA
v_call: TRBV4-3
cdr3_aa: CASSPAGGNYEQYF
cdr3_nt: TGCGCCAGCAGCCCCGCAGGGGGCAATTACGAGCAGTACTTC

j_call: TRBJ2-1
d_call: TRBD2
clone_size: NA
v_call: TRBV4-2
cdr3_aa: CASSGGGAVHNEQFF
cdr3_nt: TGTGCCAGCAGTGGCGGGGGGGCCGTCCACAATGAGCAGTTCTTC

j_call: TRBJ1-2
d_call: NA
clone_size: NA
v_call: TRBV4-3
cdr3_aa: CASSQDGVARAYGYTF
cdr3_nt: TGCGCCAGCAGCCAAGATGGCGTGGCGAGGGCCTATGGCTACACCTTC

j_call: TRBJ1-5
d_call: NA
clone_size: NA
v_call: TRBV4-3
cdr3_aa: CASSPQSPLMGNQPQHF
cdr3_nt: TGCGCCAGCAGCCCGCAATCCCCACTTATGGGCAATCAGCCCCAGCATTTT

j_call: TRBJ1-1
d_call: TRBD1
clone_size: NA
v_call: TRBV12-5
cdr3_aa: CASGGTGAEGTEAFF
cdr3_nt: TGTGCTAGTGGTGGGACAGGGGCTGAGGGGACTGAAGCTTTCTTT

j_call: TRBJ1-1
d_call: NA
clone_size: NA
v_call: TRBV13
cdr3_aa: CASSLLGSNTEAFF
cdr3_nt: TGTGCCAGCAGCTTACTCGGGTCGAACACTGAAGCTTTCTTT

j_call: TRBJ1-5
d_call: NA
clone_size: NA
v_call: TRBV6-5
cdr3_aa: CASSYSPNQPQHF
cdr3_nt: TGTGCCAGCAGTTACTCCCCAAATCAGCCCCAGCATTTT

j_call: TRBJ1-3
d_call: TRBD1
clone_size: NA
v_call: TRBV3-1/TRBV3-2
cdr3_aa: CASSQTNKGQGGNTIYF
cdr3_nt: TGTGCCAGCAGCCAAACAAATAAAGGACAGGGAGGAAACACCATATATTTT

j_call: TRBJ2-5
d_call: TRBD2
clone_size: NA
v_call: TRBV7-8
cdr3_aa: CASSLGGLATETQYF
cdr3_nt: TGTGCCAGCAGCTTAGGGGGACTAGCAACAGAGACCCAGTACTTC

j_call: TRBJ2-3
d_call: TRBD2
clone_size: once
v_call: TRBV4-1
cdr3_aa: CASSRASGTSGSPLTDTQYF
cdr3_nt: TGCGCCAGCAGCCGGGCCTCCGGGACTAGCGGAAGTCCCCTCACAGATACGCAGTATTTT

j_call: TRBJ1-3
d_call: NA
clone_size: few
v_call: TRBV28
cdr3_aa: CASRDNSGNTIYF
cdr3_nt: TGTGCCAGCAGGGACAACTCTGGAAACACCATATATTTT

j_call: TRBJ2-7
d_call: TRBD2
clone_size: NA
v_call: TRBV11-2
cdr3_aa: CASSLVRRAGAAYEQYF
cdr3_nt: TGTGCCAGCAGCTTAGTACGGAGAGCGGGGGCGGCCTACGAGCAGTACTTC

j_call: TRBJ2-5
d_call: TRBD1
clone_size: NA
v_call: TRBV7-8
cdr3_aa: CASSYPRQGAWETQYF
cdr3_nt: TGTGCCAGCAGCTACCCCCGACAGGGGGCGTGGGAGACCCAGTACTTC

j_call: TRBJ1-6
d_call: TRBD1
clone_size: few
v_call: TRBV10-3
cdr3_aa: CAIGAGGFDNSPLHF
cdr3_nt: TGTGCCATCGGGGCAGGGGGCTTTGATAATTCACCCCTCCACTTT

j_call: TRBJ1-2
d_call: TRBD1
clone_size: NA
v_call: TRBV3-1/TRBV3-2
cdr3_aa: CASSQAPGQGIAAYGYTF
cdr3_nt: TGTGCCAGCAGCCAGGCCCCGGGACAGGGCATCGCAGCGTATGGCTACACCTTC

j_call: TRBJ2-7
d_call: NA
clone_size: NA
v_call: TRBV10-3
cdr3_aa: CAISEFGNEQYF
cdr3_nt: TGTGCCATCAGTGAGTTCGGTAACGAGCAGTACTTC

j_call: TRBJ2-1
d_call: NA
clone_size: NA
v_call: TRBV27
cdr3_aa: CASRLIGGTHEQFF
cdr3_nt: TGTGCCAGCAGACTAATAGGGGGTACCCATGAGCAGTTCTTC

j_call: TRBJ2-1
d_call: TRBD1
clone_size: NA
v_call: TRBV4-3
cdr3_aa: CASSHPTGRSYYNEQFF
cdr3_nt: TGCGCCAGCAGCCACCCGACAGGGCGGTCCTACTACAATGAGCAGTTCTTC

j_call: TRBJ2-6
d_call: TRBD1
clone_size: once
v_call: TRBV6-2/TRBV6-3
cdr3_aa: CASSHRGRGSGANVLTF
cdr3_nt: TGTGCCAGCAGTCACAGGGGTAGGGGCTCTGGGGCCAACGTCCTGACTTTC

j_call: TRBJ1-5
d_call: NA
clone_size: NA
v_call: TRBV28
cdr3_aa: CASSYPGHVNQPQHF
cdr3_nt: TGTGCCAGCAGTTACCCTGGACACGTTAATCAGCCCCAGCATTTT

j_call: TRBJ1-5
d_call: TRBD1
clone_size: NA
v_call: TRBV28
cdr3_aa: CASRDRGIPQHF
cdr3_nt: TGTGCCAGCCGGGACAGGGGGATTCCCCAGCATTTT

j_call: TRBJ2-7
d_call: TRBD2
clone_size: once
v_call: TRBV9
cdr3_aa: CASSVEAGEEYEQYF
cdr3_nt: TGTGCCAGCAGCGTAGAAGCGGGGGAAGAATACGAGCAGTACTTC

j_call: TRBJ2-7
d_call: NA
clone_size: NA
v_call: TRBV10-3
cdr3_aa: CAISDLAYEQYF
cdr3_nt: TGTGCCATCAGTGATCTTGCCTACGAGCAGTACTTC

j_call: TRBJ1-2
d_call: NA
clone_size: NA
v_call: TRBV3-1/TRBV3-2
cdr3_aa: CASSPGAANYGYTF
cdr3_nt: TGTGCCAGCAGCCCAGGGGCAGCTAACTATGGCTACACCTTC

j_call: TRBJ1-5
d_call: TRBD1
clone_size: NA
v_call: TRBV29-1
cdr3_aa: CSAVGQVGQPQHF
cdr3_nt: TGCAGCGCAGTCGGACAGGTTGGCCAGCCCCAGCATTTT

j_call: TRBJ2-2
d_call: NA
clone_size: NA
v_call: TRBV5-6
cdr3_aa: CASSLAGPNTGELFF
cdr3_nt: TGTGCCAGCAGCTTAGCAGGGCCGAACACCGGGGAGCTGTTTTTT

j_call: TRBJ2-3
d_call: NA
clone_size: NA
v_call: TRBV4-1
cdr3_aa: CASSQGQMSTDTQYF
cdr3_nt: TGCGCCAGCAGCCAAGGCCAGATGAGCACAGATACGCAGTATTTT

j_call: TRBJ2-7
d_call: NA
clone_size: few
v_call: TRBV28
cdr3_aa: CASSYTISYEQYF
cdr3_nt: TGTGCCAGCAGTTACACGATCTCCTACGAGCAGTACTTC

j_call: TRBJ2-5
d_call: NA
clone_size: NA
v_call: TRBV7-9
cdr3_aa: CASSLVGAEQETQYF
cdr3_nt: TGTGCCAGCAGCTTAGTGGGGGCCGAACAAGAGACCCAGTACTTC

j_call: TRBJ2-7
d_call: NA
clone_size: NA
v_call: TRBV5-4
cdr3_aa: CASSLGGLSSYEQYF
cdr3_nt: TGTGCCAGCAGCTTGGGAGGGCTAAGCTCCTACGAGCAGTACTTC

j_call: TRBJ1-4
d_call: TRBD1
clone_size: NA
v_call: TRBV5-4
cdr3_aa: CASSLGTGGPSTNEKLFF
cdr3_nt: TGTGCCAGCAGCTTGGGGACAGGGGGCCCCTCAACTAATGAAAAACTGTTTTTT

j_call: TRBJ2-1
d_call: NA
clone_size: NA
v_call: TRBV19
cdr3_aa: CASTLTGRANNEQFF
cdr3_nt: TGTGCCAGTACCCTAACAGGAAGGGCCAACAATGAGCAGTTCTTC

j_call: TRBJ1-3
d_call: NA
clone_size: NA
v_call: TRBV18
cdr3_aa: CASSPNWGRETGNTIYF
cdr3_nt: TGTGCCAGCTCACCAAATTGGGGGCGCGAGACTGGAAACACCATATATTTT

j_call: TRBJ1-6
d_call: NA
clone_size: once
v_call: TRBV2
cdr3_aa: CASRPTGGRIVSPLHF
cdr3_nt: TGTGCCAGCAGACCCACCGGGGGGCGCATTGTGTCACCCCTCCACTTT

j_call: TRBJ1-2
d_call: TRBD1
clone_size: NA
v_call: TRBV12-3/TRBV12-4
cdr3_aa: CASSLTAGGYTF
cdr3_nt: TGTGCCAGCAGTCTAACGGCAGGGGGTTACACCTTC

j_call: TRBJ2-3
d_call: TRBD2
clone_size: NA
v_call: TRBV15
cdr3_aa: CATSRGDREADTQYF
cdr3_nt: TGTGCCACCAGCAGAGGGGACCGGGAGGCAGATACGCAGTATTTT

j_call: TRBJ2-1
d_call: NA
clone_size: NA
v_call: TRBV11-2
cdr3_aa: CASSLSGGPYNEQFF
cdr3_nt: TGTGCCAGCAGCTTGTCGGGGGGCCCCTACAATGAGCAGTTCTTC

j_call: TRBJ2-1
d_call: NA
clone_size: NA
v_call: TRBV5-6
cdr3_aa: CASSFYSSGAYYNEQFF
cdr3_nt: TGTGCCAGCAGCTTCTATTCTAGTGGAGCCTACTACAATGAGCAGTTCTTC

j_call: TRBJ2-7
d_call: NA
clone_size: NA
v_call: TRBV2
cdr3_aa: CASSQLQQYF
cdr3_nt: TGTGCCAGCAGCCAACTCCAGCAGTACTTC

j_call: TRBJ1-2
d_call: NA
clone_size: NA
v_call: TRBV5-6
cdr3_aa: CASSFGQGNYGYTF
cdr3_nt: TGTGCCAGCAGCTTCGGGCAGGGTAACTATGGCTACACCTTC

j_call: TRBJ1-2
d_call: TRBD1
clone_size: NA
v_call: TRBV28
cdr3_aa: CASSTGGARGYTF
cdr3_nt: TGTGCCAGCAGTACAGGGGGCGCTCGGGGCTACACCTTC

j_call: TRBJ2-5
d_call: TRBD2
clone_size: NA
v_call: TRBV7-2
cdr3_aa: CASSPGFLAGFGETQYF
cdr3_nt: TGTGCCAGCAGCCCCGGTTTCCTAGCGGGGTTCGGTGAGACCCAGTACTTC